The 25 T cell receptor beta chains given below trace back to one sample, sequenced in a study of neurological immune-mediated disorders. TCRdb reanalysed the 5' RACE reads using MiXCR and keeps one entry per CDR3 protein. The sample shows about 69,000 distinct CDR3 sequences, about 4.2% of them seen only once. The sample taken for sequencing was PBMCs. These receptors were obtained from a man under 40 with multiple sclerosis.

At least ten counts were recorded for this clonotype. The rearrangement links TRBV5-1 to TRBJ2-7, with 9 bases lining up with TRBD1. The CDR3 length is 15 residues. Trimming at V came to 4 bases and at J to 3 bases, leaving 8 bases not matched to a gene. The V gene's germline CDR1 is SGHRS and CDR2 YFSETQ. The CDR3 bases are TGCGCCAGCAGCCCGTATCCGGGACAGGGCTACGAGCAGTACTTC. Translating it yields CASSPYPGQGYEQYF.

V and J are TRBV14 and TRBJ1-2; possible D gene TRBD1, 5 bases. V was clipped by 0 bases and J by 7 bases, with 12 bases between them. The CDR3 spans 14 residues. CDR1 and CDR2 from the germline V gene are SGHDN and FVKESK. For the CDR3, the DNA is TGTGCCAGCAGCCAAGAACCAGGGTACGGTGGCTACACCTTC. Protein sequence: CASSQEPGYGGYTF.

The table lists this clonotype with many counts. This chain links TRBV7-8 with TRBJ2-1; D is undetermined. This CDR3 has 12 residues. Trimming shortened V by 5 bases and J by 4 bases, and 6 bases separated the two germline ends. Germline V gives CDR1 SGHVS, CDR2 FQNEAQ. In DNA form, the CDR3 reads TGTGCCAGCAGCGGGCAATACAATGAGCAGTTCTTC. Encoded protein: CASSGQYNEQFF.

Many counts were recorded for this clonotype. The genes are TRBV6-5 and TRBJ1-5; D is perhaps TRBD1 (5 bases). The ends were cut back, 2 bases at V and 9 bases at J, with 11 bases in the middle. The CDR3 contains 13 residues. Germline V gives CDR1 MNHEY, CDR2 SVGAGI. As DNA, the CDR3 is TGTGCCAGCAGTTACCGGGGGGGATCGCCCCAGCATTTT. It yields the protein CASSYRGGSPQHF.

This clonotype was observed many times. The chain has TRBV5-1 and TRBJ1-1; D gene uncertain. With 4 bases removed from V and 2 bases from J, the gap between germline ends came to 12 bases. Germline CDR1 reads SGHRS; CDR2 reads YFSETQ. CDR3 length: 14 amino acids. The chain's CDR3 is CASSPTAYNTEAFF. DNA for the CDR3: TGCGCCAGCAGCCCAACTGCATATAACACTGAAGCTTTCTTT.

This clonotype was recorded many times. The chain couples TRBV11-2 to TRBJ1-4; D is ambiguous. In germline, CDR1 is SGHAT, CDR2 FQNNGV. V was shortened by 0 bases and J by 10 bases, with 15 bases between the two germline ends. The CDR3 consists of 15 residues. CDR3 residues: CASSLESVGLGKLFF. The DNA of the CDR3 is TGTGCCAGCAGCTTAGAGTCCGTGGGCCTTGGAAAACTGTTTTTT.

This clonotype has a handful of counts. The rearrangement uses TRBV19 and TRBJ1-2; 7 bases map to TRBD1. CDR3 length equals 14 residues. Germline-derived CDR1 and CDR2 are LNHDA and SQIVND (reference sequence). J lost 2 bases, V lost 6 bases, and 6 bases had no gene match. The CDR3 bases are TGTGCCAGTAGCCGAGAGGGACAGAACTATGGCTACACCTTC. It is translated as CASSREGQNYGYTF.

This CDR3 is CASRGTVENIQYF. CDR3 DNA sequence: TGCGCCAGCAGGGGGACGGTAGAAAACATTCAGTACTTC. This rearrangement joins TRBV5-1 to TRBJ2-4; D is possibly TRBD1 or TRBD2 (5 bases each). Germline loops: CDR1 SGHRS, CDR2 YFSETQ. The CDR3 loop spans 13 amino acids. V was shortened by 5 bases and J by 5 bases, with 11 bases between the two germline ends.

This clonotype was observed many times. The chain uses TRBV18 and TRBJ2-7; D is ambiguous. V was pared by 0 bases and J by 2 bases, with 5 bases between. CDR1 is KGHSH and CDR2 is LQKENI in the germline V gene. This CDR3 has 13 residues. CDR3 in DNA: TGTGCCAGCTCACCACCGAGCGCCTACGAGCAGTACTTC. It codes for CASSPPSAYEQYF.

This clonotype was detected a few times. The junction departs from the called germline gene at one end, perhaps through a read error. The chain has TRBV20-1 and TRBJ2-3, with no clear D. Germline CDR1 is DFQATT and CDR2 is SNEGSKA (reference sequence). This CDR3 contains 12 residues. In nucleotides, the CDR3 is TGCAGTGCTCCTGATAACACAGATACACAGTATTTT. Translation: CSAPDNTDTQYF.

This clonotype was counted between two and nine times. The chain recombines TRBV5-1 with TRBJ2-2, with D perhaps TRBD1 or TRBD2 (5 bases each). V was clipped by 2 bases and J by 5 bases, with 13 bases between them. Germline V lookup: CDR1 SGHRS, CDR2 YFSETQ. This CDR3 has 15 amino acids. Written as DNA, the CDR3 is TGCGCCAGCAGCTTCCGGGGCGCGTCGACCGGGGAGCTGTTTTTT. This gives the protein CASSFRGASTGELFF.

This clonotype was seen repeatedly, ten times or more. V is TRBV20-1 and J is TRBJ2-5; D remains ambiguous. This CDR3 spans 14 amino acids. Germline CDR1 is DFQATT and CDR2 is SNEGSKA (reference sequence). V was pared by 6 bases and J by 5 bases, with 19 bases between. DNA of the CDR3: TGCAGTGCGAAACCCCCCTACTCCGGGGAGACCCAGTACTTC. Protein: CSAKPPYSGETQYF.

This clonotype was seen more than once but under ten times. This chain connects TRBV11-2 to TRBJ2-1; D is perhaps TRBD2 (7 bases). The CDR3 consists of 17 residues. V was clipped by 2 bases and J by 5 bases, with 19 bases between them. Germline values: CDR1 SGHAT, CDR2 FQNNGV. CDR3 amino acids: CASSLRGGQGFDNEQFF. In DNA, the CDR3 is TGTGCCAGCAGCTTAAGGGGGGGCCAGGGATTTGACAATGAGCAGTTCTTC.

This clonotype was counted many times. CDR3 sequence reads: CASSDGATGDQPQHF. The CDR3 region has the DNA TGCGCCAGCAGCGATGGGGCGACAGGGGATCAGCCCCAGCATTTT. The rearrangement joins TRBV5-1 to TRBJ1-5, with 8 bases aligning to TRBD1. This CDR3 has 15 residues. Unmatched junction bases numbered 8, after V lost 4 bases and J lost 5 bases. Germline CDR1 SGHRS, CDR2 YFSETQ.

This clonotype was recorded at least ten times. The genes are TRBV10-2 and TRBJ2-1; D is undetermined. The CDR3 sequence is 12 residues long. From germline, CDR1 is WSHSY and CDR2 SAAADI. Trimming removed 4 bases at V and 4 bases at J, with 5 bases between. The CDR3 here is CASSAQYNEQFF. The CDR3, as DNA: TGCGCCAGCAGTGCCCAATACAATGAGCAGTTCTTC.

This clonotype was picked up a small number of times. Possible read error: a much larger clone is one base away. The CDR3 region has the DNA TGTGCCAGCAGACAAGCCTATGAGCAGTTCTTC. Amino acid sequence: CASRQAYEQFF. V and J are TRBV14 and TRBJ2-1; D gene uncertain. CDR3 length: 11 residues. Per germline, CDR1 SGHDN and CDR2 FVKESK.

This clonotype showed up many times. One end of the junction does not line up with germline, which may come from a read error. The chain uses TRBV5-6 and TRBJ2-7, with a weak D call TRBD1 (6 bases). Germline V gene data show CDR1 as SGHDT and CDR2 as YYEEEE. This CDR3 comprises 13 residues. CDR3 residues: CASTAIGGYGQYF. The DNA for the CDR3 is TGTGCCAGCACCGCCATTGGGGGCTACGGGCAGTACTTC.

This clonotype occurred many times. The chain has TRBV20-1 and TRBJ2-7; 11 positions match TRBD1. Germline lookup yields CDR1 DFQATT and CDR2 SNEGSKA (reference sequence). CDR3 length: 15 residues. V trimming: 4 bases; J trimming: 5 bases; junction bases outside the gene matches: 10. The CDR3 protein is CSAIPGTGGMHEQYF. The CDR3 nucleotides are TGCAGTGCTATACCCGGGACAGGGGGGATGCACGAGCAGTACTTC.

Worth noting for this clonotype: A read error may be the cause here, since a much bigger clone is one base away. The rearrangement uses TRBV6-1 and TRBJ1-2, with no clear D. The germline V and J ends were trimmed by 1 base and 14 bases, with 14 bases remaining between them. Germline CDR1 is MNHNS and CDR2 is SASEGT. The CDR3 is 12 residues long. CDR3 DNA: TGTGCCAGCAGTGAAGGTCTGACGGGAGAAACCTTC. Protein: CASSEGLTGETF.

This clonotype was seen at least ten times. The chain has TRBV5-1 and TRBJ2-7, with D possibly matching TRBD1 (6 bases). The CDR3 consists of 18 residues. Germline assignment: CDR1 SGHRS and CDR2 YFSETQ. With 1 base removed from V and 4 bases from J, the gap between germline ends came to 24 bases. The chain's CDR3 is CASSLMVLGRGHFYEQYF. The CDR3 DNA reads TGCGCCAGCAGCTTGATGGTCCTCGGCAGGGGACATTTTTACGAGCAGTACTTC.

This clonotype was recorded many times. The chain has TRBV15 and TRBJ1-1; tentatively, D is TRBD1 (6 bases). Germline values: CDR1 LNHNV, CDR2 YYDKDF (reference sequence). V was clipped by 7 bases and J by 5 bases, with 14 bases between them. CDR3 size: 13 residues. The CDR3 spells CATMEGGRTEAFF. The CDR3 nucleotides are TGTGCCACCATGGAGGGGGGGCGGACTGAAGCTTTCTTT.

This clonotype occurred many times. The chain joins TRBV7-9 to TRBJ2-7; TRBD1 matches 8 bases. The V and J ends lost 1 base and 1 base, in that order; junction bases with no gene match: 3. This CDR3 spans 15 amino acids. Germline V gene lookup returns CDR1 SEHNR and CDR2 FQNEAQ (reference sequence). The CDR3 is CASSLGGTGSYEQYF. The CDR3 DNA reads as TGTGCCAGCAGCTTAGGTGGGACAGGATCCTACGAGCAGTACTTC.

This clonotype came up many times. This rearrangement joins TRBV5-1 to TRBJ2-7; D may be TRBD2 (6 bases). The germline V gene encodes CDR1 SGHRS and CDR2 YFSETQ. CDR3 length: 14 residues. The V gene lost 5 bases and the J gene lost 0 bases, with 12 bases spanning the gap. The CDR3 sequence: CASRRDWSSYEQYF. CDR3 DNA: TGCGCCAGCAGGAGGGACTGGAGCTCCTACGAGCAGTACTTC.

This clonotype has a count of ten or more. The chain carries TRBV6-2 or TRBV6-3 and TRBJ2-1; 8 bases fit TRBD2. The junction had 9 bases not matched to a gene; V was cut back by 6 bases and J by 2 bases. The CDR3 is made up of 16 amino acids. The germline V gene has CDR1 MNHEY and CDR2 SVGEGT. The CDR3 bases are TGTGCCAGCAGCCGTTCCCTCGGGGGGGCCTACAATGAGCAGTTCTTC. This encodes CASSRSLGGAYNEQFF.

The chain links TRBV6-5 to TRBJ2-3; 9 nucleotides agree with TRBD1. The CDR3 extends over 18 amino acids. Germline values: CDR1 MNHEY, CDR2 SVGAGI. V dropped 0 bases and J dropped 4; count of bases not matched to a gene: 11. CDR3 residues: CASSYSRSWTGEPDTQYF. CDR3 nucleotide sequence: TGTGCCAGCAGTTACTCGAGGTCCTGGACAGGGGAGCCAGATACGCAGTATTTT.